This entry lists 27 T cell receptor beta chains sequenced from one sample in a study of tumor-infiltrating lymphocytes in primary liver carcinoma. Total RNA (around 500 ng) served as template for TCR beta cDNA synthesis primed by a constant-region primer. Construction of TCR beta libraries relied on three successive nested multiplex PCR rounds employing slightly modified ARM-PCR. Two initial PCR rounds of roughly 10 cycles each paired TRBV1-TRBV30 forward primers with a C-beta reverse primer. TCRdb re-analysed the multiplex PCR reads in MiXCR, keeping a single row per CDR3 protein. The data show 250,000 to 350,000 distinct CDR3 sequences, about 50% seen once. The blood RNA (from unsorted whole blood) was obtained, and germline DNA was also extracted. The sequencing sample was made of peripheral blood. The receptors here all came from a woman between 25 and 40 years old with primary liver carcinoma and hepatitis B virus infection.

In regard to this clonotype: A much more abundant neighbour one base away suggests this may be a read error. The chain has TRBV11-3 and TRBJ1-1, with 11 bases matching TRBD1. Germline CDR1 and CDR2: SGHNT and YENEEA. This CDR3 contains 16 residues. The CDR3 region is CAGSPGQGVQNTEAFF. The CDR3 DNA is TGTGCCGGCAGTCCGGGACAGGGGGTTCAGAACACTGAAGCTTTCTTT.

The DNA for the CDR3 is TGTGCCAGCAGTGAAGCAAGTAAGGGGGTCGAGCAGTTCTTC. This sequence encodes CASSEASKGVEQFF. This sequence joins TRBV6-1 and TRBJ2-1; weak D call: TRBD1 (6 bases). Trimming cost V 0 bases and J 10 bases, with 13 bases left between them. Germline V gene sequence: CDR1 MNHNS, CDR2 SASEGT. The CDR3 consists of 14 residues.

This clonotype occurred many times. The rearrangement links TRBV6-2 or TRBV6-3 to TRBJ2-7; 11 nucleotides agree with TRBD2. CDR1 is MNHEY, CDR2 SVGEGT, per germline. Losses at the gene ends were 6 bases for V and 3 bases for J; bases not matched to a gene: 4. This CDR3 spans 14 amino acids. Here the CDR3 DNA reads TGTGCCAGCAGCAAAGGGACTAGCGGCTACGAGCAGTACTTC. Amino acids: CASSKGTSGYEQYF.

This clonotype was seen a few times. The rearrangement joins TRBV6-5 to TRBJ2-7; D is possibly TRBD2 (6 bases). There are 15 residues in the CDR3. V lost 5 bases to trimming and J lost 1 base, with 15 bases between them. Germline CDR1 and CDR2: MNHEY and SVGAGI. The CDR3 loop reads CASSPGGGLSYEQYF. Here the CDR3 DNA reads TGTGCCAGCAGTCCAGGTGGAGGGTTGTCCTACGAGCAGTACTTC.

CDR3 nucleotides: TGTGCCAGCAGCCAGGGATTTGCTGGCTACACCTTC. It codes for CASSQGFAGYTF. This chain connects TRBV3-1 to TRBJ1-2; D uncertain. Trimming pared 3 bases from V and 7 bases from J, leaving 9 bases between. The CDR3 consists of 12 residues. The germline V gene encodes CDR1 LGHDT and CDR2 YNNKEL (reference sequence).

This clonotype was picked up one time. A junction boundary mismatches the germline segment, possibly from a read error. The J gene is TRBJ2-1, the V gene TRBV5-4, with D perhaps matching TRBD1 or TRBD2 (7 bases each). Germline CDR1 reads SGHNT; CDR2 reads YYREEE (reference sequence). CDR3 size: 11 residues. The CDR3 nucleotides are TGTACCAGCAGGGGGGGTAATGAGCAGTTCTTC. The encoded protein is CTSRGGNEQFF.

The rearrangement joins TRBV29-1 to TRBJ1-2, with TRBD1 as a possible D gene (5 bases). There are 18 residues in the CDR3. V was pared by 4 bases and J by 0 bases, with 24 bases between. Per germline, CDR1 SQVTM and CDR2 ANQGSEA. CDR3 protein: CSVGAPTGTQVANYGYTF. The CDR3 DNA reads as TGCAGCGTTGGGGCACCAACAGGAACTCAAGTGGCTAACTATGGCTACACCTTC.

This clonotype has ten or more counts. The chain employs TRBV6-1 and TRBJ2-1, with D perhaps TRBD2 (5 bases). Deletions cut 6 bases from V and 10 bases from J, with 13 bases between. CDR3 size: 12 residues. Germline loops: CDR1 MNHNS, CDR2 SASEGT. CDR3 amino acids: CASRETRNEQFF. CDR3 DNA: TGTGCCAGCAGGGAAACTAGGAACGAGCAGTTCTTC.

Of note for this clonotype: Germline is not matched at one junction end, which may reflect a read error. The CDR3, as DNA: TGCGCCAGCAACCAAGATAGCGTGGCGGGAGGGTCGCGAGAGACCCAGTACTTC. It specifies CASNQDSVAGGSRETQYF. V usage is TRBV4-1 and J usage is TRBJ2-5; 9 positions agree with TRBD2. The CDR3 is 18 residues long. Germline V gene lookup returns CDR1 MGHRA and CDR2 YSYEKL.

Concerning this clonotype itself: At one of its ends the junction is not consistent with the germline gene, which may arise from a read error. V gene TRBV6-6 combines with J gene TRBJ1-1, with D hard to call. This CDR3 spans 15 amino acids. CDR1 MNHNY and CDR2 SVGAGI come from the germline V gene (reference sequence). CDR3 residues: CASSYSGRTNTEALF. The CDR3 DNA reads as TGTGCCAGCAGTTACTCCGGTCGCACGAACACTGAAGCTTTATTT.

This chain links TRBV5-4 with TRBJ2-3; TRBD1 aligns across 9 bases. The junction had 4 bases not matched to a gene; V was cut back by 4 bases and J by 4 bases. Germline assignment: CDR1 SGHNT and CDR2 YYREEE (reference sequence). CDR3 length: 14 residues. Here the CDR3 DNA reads TGTGCCAGCAGCCCGGACAGGGGACCAGATACGCAGTATTTT. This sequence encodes CASSPDRGPDTQYF.

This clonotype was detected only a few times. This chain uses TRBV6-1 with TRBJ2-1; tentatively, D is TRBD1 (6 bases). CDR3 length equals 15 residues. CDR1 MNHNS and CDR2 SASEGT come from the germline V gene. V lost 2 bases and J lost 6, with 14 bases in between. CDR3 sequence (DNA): TGTGCCAGCAGTGAAAGGGGGACCGAACGCAATGAGCAGTTCTTC. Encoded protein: CASSERGTERNEQFF.

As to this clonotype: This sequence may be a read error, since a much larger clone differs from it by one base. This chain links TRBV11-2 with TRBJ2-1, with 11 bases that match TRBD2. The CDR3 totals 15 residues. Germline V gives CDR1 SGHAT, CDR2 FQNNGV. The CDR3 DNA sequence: TGTGCCTGCAGCTTCGGGACTAGCGGCTACAATGAGCAGTCCTTC. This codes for CACSFGTSGYNEQSF.

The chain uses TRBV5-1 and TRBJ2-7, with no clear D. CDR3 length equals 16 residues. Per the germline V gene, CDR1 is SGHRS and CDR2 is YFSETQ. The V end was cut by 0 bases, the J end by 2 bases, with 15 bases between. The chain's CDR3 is CASSLEGGYSTYEQYF. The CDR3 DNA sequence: TGCGCCAGCAGCTTGGAGGGTGGATACAGTACCTACGAGCAGTACTTC.

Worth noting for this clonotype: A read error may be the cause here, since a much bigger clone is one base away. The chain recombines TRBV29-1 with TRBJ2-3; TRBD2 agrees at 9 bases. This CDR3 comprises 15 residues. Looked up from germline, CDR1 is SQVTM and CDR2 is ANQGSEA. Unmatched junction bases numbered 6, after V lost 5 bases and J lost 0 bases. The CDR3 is CSVQNSGGSTDTQYF. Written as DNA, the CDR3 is TGCAGCGTTCAAAATAGCGGGGGAAGCACAGATACGCAGTATTTT.

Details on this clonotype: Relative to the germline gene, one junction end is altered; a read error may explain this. CDR3 residues: CATSQTGGSETQYF. CDR3 nucleotide sequence: TGTGCCACCAGTCAGACAGGGGGCAGCGAGACCCAGTACTTC. This chain links TRBV12-3 or TRBV12-4 with TRBJ2-5; TRBD1 aligns across 10 bases. The CDR3 is made up of 14 amino acids.

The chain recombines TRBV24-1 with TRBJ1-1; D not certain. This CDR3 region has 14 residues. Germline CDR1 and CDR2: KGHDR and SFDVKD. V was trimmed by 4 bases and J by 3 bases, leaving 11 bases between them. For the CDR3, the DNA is TGTGCCACCAGTGAAGACTGGGGTTACACTGAAGCTTTCTTT. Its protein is CATSEDWGYTEAFF.

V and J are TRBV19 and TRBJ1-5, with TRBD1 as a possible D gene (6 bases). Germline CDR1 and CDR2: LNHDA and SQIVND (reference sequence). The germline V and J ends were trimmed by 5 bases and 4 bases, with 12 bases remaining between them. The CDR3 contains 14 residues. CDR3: CASSLRGANQPQHF. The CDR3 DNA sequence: TGTGCCAGTAGTTTAAGGGGGGCAAATCAGCCCCAGCATTTT.

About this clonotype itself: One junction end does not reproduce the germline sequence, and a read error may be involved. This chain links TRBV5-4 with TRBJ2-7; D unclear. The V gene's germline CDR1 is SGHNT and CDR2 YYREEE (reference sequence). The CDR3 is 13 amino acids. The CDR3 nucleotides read TGTTCCAGCAGCTCACTCGCAACCTACGGGCCGTACTTC. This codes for CSSSSLATYGPYF.

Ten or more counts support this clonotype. CDR3 in amino acids: CASSSPTNNEQFF. CDR3 nucleotides: TGTGCCAGCAGTTCCCCCACGAACAATGAGCAGTTCTTC. The chain links TRBV12-3 or TRBV12-4 to TRBJ2-1; D gene unclear. The CDR3 spans 13 residues. The V gene lost 4 bases and the J gene lost 5 bases, with 9 bases spanning the gap.

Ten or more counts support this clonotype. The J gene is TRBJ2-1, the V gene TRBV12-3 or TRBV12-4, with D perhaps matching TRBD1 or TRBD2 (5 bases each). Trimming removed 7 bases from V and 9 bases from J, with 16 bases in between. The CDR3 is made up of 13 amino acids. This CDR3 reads CASTLRSGAEQFF. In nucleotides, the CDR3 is TGTGCCAGCACCCTAAGATCCGGGGCTGAGCAGTTCTTC.

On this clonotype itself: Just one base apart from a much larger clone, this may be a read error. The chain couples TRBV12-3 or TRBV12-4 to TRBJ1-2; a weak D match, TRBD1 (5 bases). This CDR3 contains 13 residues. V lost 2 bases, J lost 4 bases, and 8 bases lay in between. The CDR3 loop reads CASSLRGSYGYTF. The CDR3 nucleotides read TGTGCCAGCAGTTTAAGGGGATCCTATGGCTACACCTTC.

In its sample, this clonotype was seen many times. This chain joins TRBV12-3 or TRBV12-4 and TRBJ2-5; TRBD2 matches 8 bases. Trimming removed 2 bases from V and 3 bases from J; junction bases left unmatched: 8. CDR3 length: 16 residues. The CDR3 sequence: CASSLRSGRRKETQYF. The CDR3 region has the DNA TGTGCCAGCAGTTTAAGGAGCGGGAGAAGGAAAGAGACCCAGTACTTC.

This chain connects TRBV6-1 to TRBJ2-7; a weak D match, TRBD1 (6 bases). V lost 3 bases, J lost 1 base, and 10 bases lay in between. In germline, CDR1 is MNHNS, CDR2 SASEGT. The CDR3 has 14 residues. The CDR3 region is CASSETGRSYEQYF. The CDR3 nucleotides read TGTGCCAGCAGTGAGACAGGCCGTTCCTACGAGCAGTACTTC.

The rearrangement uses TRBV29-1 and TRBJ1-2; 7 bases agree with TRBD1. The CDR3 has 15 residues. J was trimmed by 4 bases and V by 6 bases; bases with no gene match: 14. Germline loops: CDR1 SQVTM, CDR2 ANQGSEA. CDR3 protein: CSVLDRQGGGYGYTF. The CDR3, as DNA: TGCAGCGTCTTAGATAGACAGGGTGGTGGCTATGGCTACACCTTC.

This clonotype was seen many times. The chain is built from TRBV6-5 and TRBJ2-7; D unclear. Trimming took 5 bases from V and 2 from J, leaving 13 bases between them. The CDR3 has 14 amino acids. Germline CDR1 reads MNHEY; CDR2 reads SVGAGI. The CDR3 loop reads CASSTSLRTYEQYF. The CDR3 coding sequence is TGTGCCAGCAGTACCTCCCTCAGGACCTACGAGCAGTACTTC.

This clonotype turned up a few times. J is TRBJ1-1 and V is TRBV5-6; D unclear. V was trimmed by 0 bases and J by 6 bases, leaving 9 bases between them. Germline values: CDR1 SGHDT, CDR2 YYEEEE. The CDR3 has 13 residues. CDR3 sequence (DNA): TGTGCCAGCAGCTTGGATCCGGGGTCTGAAGCTTTCTTT. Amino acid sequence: CASSLDPGSEAFF.